The 32 T cell receptor beta chains given below trace back to one sample, sequenced in a study of cytomegalovirus exposure and HLA in healthy donors. PCR used 60 Vbeta primers and 13 Jbeta primers. TCRdb keeps only in-frame clones here, not all; method: immunoSEQ multiplex PCR. The sample lists about 130,000 clones; roughly 74% were seen once. Material for sequencing was PBMCs. The receptors were gathered from a woman in her 50s in good health and CMV-seropositive.

The chain couples TRBV2 to TRBJ1-2; D call uncertain. V dropped 5 bases and J dropped 4 bases, with 8 bases sitting between them. CDR1 is SNHLY and CDR2 is FYNNEI in the germline V gene. This CDR3 region has 12 residues. CDR3 bases: TGTGCCAGCAGTACAGAGGGCTATGGCTACACCTTC. This sequence encodes CASSTEGYGYTF.

In its sample, this clone was seen once. The J gene is TRBJ2-2, the V gene TRBV30; 10 bases map to TRBD1. The V segment lost 5 bases and the J segment 5 bases; nucleotides outside the gene matches: 17. The germline CDR1 and CDR2 sequences are GTSNPN and SVGIG (reference sequence). The CDR3 runs to 18 residues. CDR3 amino acids: CAWGWVPTGGNITGELFF. CDR3 DNA: TGTGCCTGGGGGTGGGTACCGACAGGGGGCAATATAACCGGGGAGCTGTTTTTT.

The chain uses TRBV25-1 and TRBJ2-3; 10 nucleotides line up with TRBD2. CDR3 length equals 16 residues. Germline CDR1 MGHDK, CDR2 SYGVNS. Germline trimming cut 5 bases from V and 5 bases from J; bases unmatched to any gene: 10. The CDR3 sequence: CASSRPAGGPGDTQYF. The DNA for the CDR3 is TGTGCCAGCAGTAGGCCAGCGGGGGGGCCAGGAGATACGCAGTATTTT.

The chain joins TRBV6-5 to TRBJ2-6; D is unclear. CDR3 length equals 15 residues. CDR1 and CDR2 from the germline V gene are MNHEY and SVGAGI. The ends were cut back, 5 bases at V and 0 bases at J, with 8 bases in the middle. The CDR3 region has the DNA TGTGCCAGCAGTCCCAGGCCCTCTGGGGCCAACGTCCTGACTTTC. Amino acid sequence: CASSPRPSGANVLTF.

DNA of the CDR3: TGTGCCAGCAGCGTAGCTACGGAGGACCGCCCGGGTAGCTATGGCTACACCTTC. Amino acid sequence: CASSVATEDRPGSYGYTF. The gene calls are TRBV9 and TRBJ1-2; D uncertain. The CDR3 is 18 amino acids. V dropped 0 bases and J dropped 4 bases, with 22 bases sitting between them. CDR1 is SGDLS, CDR2 YYNGEE, per germline.

The chain is built from TRBV10-3 and TRBJ1-6; D is unclear. V was shortened by 3 bases and J by 6 bases, with 9 bases between the two germline ends. The CDR3 has 14 amino acids. CDR1 is ENHRY and CDR2 is SYGVKD in the germline V gene. DNA of the CDR3: TGTGCCATCAGTGAAACAGTCAGTAATTCACCCCTCCACTTT. It yields the protein CAISETVSNSPLHF.

The gene calls are TRBV19 and TRBJ2-7; 9 bases map to TRBD1. Looked up from germline, CDR1 is LNHDA and CDR2 is SQIVND (reference sequence). This CDR3 has 13 amino acids. V lost 4 bases, J lost 6 bases, and 4 bases stayed unmatched. For the CDR3, the DNA is TGTGCCAGTAGTAACCGGGACAGGGCCGAGCAGTACTTC. As protein: CASSNRDRAEQYF. Supplemented by reference TRBV19 and TRBJ2-7, the full variable domain reads DGGITQSPKYLFRKEGQNVTLSCEQNLNHDAMYWYRQDPGQGLRLIYYSQIVNDFQKGDIAEGYSVSREKKESFPLTVTSAQKNPTAFYLCASSNRDRAEQYFGPGTRLTVT.

This clone was seen once. The chain recombines TRBV6-1 with TRBJ2-1; 9 positions agree with TRBD2. Germline trimming cut 6 bases from V and 4 bases from J; bases unmatched to any gene: 7. CDR3 size: 15 residues. Germline lookup yields CDR1 MNHNS and CDR2 SASEGT. CDR3 amino acids: CASSRLAGLYNEQFF. The CDR3 bases are TGTGCCAGCAGCCGTCTAGCGGGACTTTACAATGAGCAGTTCTTC.

The V call is TRBV21-1, the J call TRBJ2-7; TRBD1, the D gene given by the table, was not confirmed from the DNA. TRBV21-1 is termed a pseudogene. This CDR3 spans 14 amino acids. CDR3 protein: CASSKVGDNYEQYF. CDR3 nucleotides: TGTGCCAGCAGCAAAGTAGGGGACAACTACGAGCAGTACTTC.

The genes are TRBV5-1 and TRBJ2-7; 15 bases match TRBD2. Germline V gives CDR1 SGHRS, CDR2 YFSETQ. With V trimmed by 3 bases and J by 5 bases, 3 bases remained unmatched. The CDR3 covers 15 residues. The CDR3 reads CASSSGLAGGNEQYF. The CDR3 DNA follows: TGCGCCAGCAGCTCGGGACTAGCGGGGGGCAACGAGCAGTACTTC.

V usage is TRBV4-2 and J usage is TRBJ2-5; D is possibly TRBD2 (5 bases). Germline CDR1 LGHNA, CDR2 YNFKEQ. Trimming cost V 6 bases and J 1 base, with 18 bases left between them. There are 16 residues in the CDR3. CDR3 nucleotides: TGTGCCAGCAGACCGAATAGACTATACCCCCAAGAGACCCAGTACTTC. The encoded protein is CASRPNRLYPQETQYF.

As concerns this clone: The germline gene is not matched at one end of the junction; a read error may be the cause. The rearrangement links TRBV7-9 to TRBJ1-2; D ambiguous. Germline CDR1 SEHNR, CDR2 FQNEAQ (reference sequence). CDR3 size: 16 residues. In DNA, the CDR3 is TGTTCCAGCAGCCCAGAGGCAAGCGCCCGCGCCTATGGCTACACCTTC. This codes for CSSSPEASARAYGYTF.

The chain recombines TRBV2 with TRBJ2-5, with TRBD1 matching 8 bases. CDR1 is SNHLY and CDR2 is FYNNEI in the germline V gene. V gave up 7 bases and J gave up 4 bases; unmatched junction bases: 2. The CDR3 contains 12 residues. In DNA, the CDR3 is TGTGCCAGCAAAACAGGGGGAGAGACCCAGTACTTC. Amino acids: CASKTGGETQYF.

The chain carries TRBV6-6 and TRBJ1-1, with D perhaps matching TRBD1 (6 bases). The germline V gene has CDR1 MNHNY and CDR2 SVGAGI (reference sequence). The germline V and J ends were trimmed by 4 bases and 4 bases, with 19 bases remaining between them. This CDR3 contains 16 residues. In DNA, the CDR3 is TGTGCCAGCAGTTTAAAAAGAGACAGGACTCTCACTGAAGCTTTCTTT. It specifies CASSLKRDRTLTEAFF.

V is TRBV9 and J is TRBJ2-3, with 11 bases that match TRBD2. The CDR3 runs 15 residues. Losses at the gene ends were 3 bases for V and 6 bases for J; bases not matched to a gene: 6. Germline values: CDR1 SGDLS, CDR2 YYNGEE. Here the CDR3 reads CASSGIAGGPDTQYF. In DNA form, the CDR3 reads TGTGCCAGCAGCGGGATAGCGGGGGGGCCGGATACGCAGTATTTT.

This clone was picked up a small number of times. The V call is TRBV28, the J call TRBJ2-3; D ambiguous. This CDR3 contains 14 residues. V was shortened by 3 bases and J by 5 bases, with 12 bases between the two germline ends. Germline V gives CDR1 MDHEN, CDR2 SYDVKM. DNA of the CDR3: TGTGCCAGCAGTTTTGGAGACTCAATAGATACGCAGTATTTT. It codes for CASSFGDSIDTQYF.

The rearrangement uses TRBV15 and TRBJ1-2; D is uncertain. This CDR3 is built from 14 residues. V dropped 7 bases and J dropped 0 bases, with 12 bases sitting between them. The germline V gene has CDR1 LNHNV and CDR2 YYDKDF (reference sequence). CDR3 residues: CATTETNSNYGYTF. The CDR3 DNA is TGTGCCACCACCGAGACAAACTCTAACTATGGCTACACCTTC.

The chain carries TRBV27 and TRBJ2-7; 7 bases are a match to TRBD1. The V gene end was trimmed by 4 bases and the J gene end by 6 bases; junction bases not matched to a gene: 9. The CDR3 loop spans 14 amino acids. Germline CDR1 MNHEY, CDR2 SMNVEV (reference sequence). The CDR3 bases are TGTGCCAGCAGTTCAGGACAGGTAAAGGGCGAGCAGTACTTC. Its translation: CASSSGQVKGEQYF.

This rearrangement joins TRBV30 to TRBJ2-4, with D perhaps TRBD2 (5 bases). Germline V gene sequence: CDR1 GTSNPN, CDR2 SVGIG (reference sequence). The CDR3 covers 11 residues. DNA of the CDR3: TGTCAAATGACTACGAGAAACATTCAGTACTTC. Amino acids: CQMTTRNIQYF.

The chain uses TRBV2 and TRBJ2-1; D gene ambiguous. This CDR3 has 13 residues. The germline V and J ends were trimmed by 0 bases and 12 bases, with 12 bases remaining between them. Germline CDR1 SNHLY, CDR2 FYNNEI. This CDR3 is CASSEAVQARQFF. DNA of the CDR3: TGTGCCAGCAGTGAAGCAGTCCAGGCGAGGCAGTTCTTC.

This CDR3 is CASSGQAYSYEQYF. The CDR3 DNA sequence: TGTGCCAGCAGCGGGCAGGCTTATTCCTACGAGCAGTACTTC. This rearrangement joins TRBV5-6 to TRBJ2-7; D ambiguous. The CDR3 extends over 14 amino acids. V dropped 4 bases and J dropped 1 base, with 12 bases sitting between them. The germline gives CDR1 SGHDT, CDR2 YYEEEE.

V is TRBV7-8 and J is TRBJ2-7, with 10 bases matching TRBD2. The CDR3 runs to 16 residues. Germline V gives CDR1 SGHVS, CDR2 FQNEAQ. The V segment lost 5 bases and the J segment 0 bases; nucleotides outside the gene matches: 7. Here the CDR3 DNA reads TGTGCCAGCAGCGATAGACTAGCGGGCAACTCCTACGAGCAGTACTTC. It translates to CASSDRLAGNSYEQYF. Filled out from reference TRBV7-8 and TRBJ2-7, the complete variable domain reads GAGVSQSPRYKVAKRGQDVALRCDPISGHVSLFWYQQALGQGPEFLTYFQNEAQLDKSGLPSDRFFAERPEGSVSTLKIQRTQQEDSAVYLCASSDRLAGNSYEQYFGPGTRLTVT.

The chain recombines TRBV10-2 with TRBJ2-7; 13 bases fit TRBD2. Germline V gives CDR1 WSHSY, CDR2 SAAADI. After removal of 2 bases from V and 1 base from J, the junction contained 2 bases not matched to a gene. This CDR3 has 16 residues. The CDR3, as DNA: TGCGCCAGCAGTGAGAGGGGACTAGCGGGGTCCTACGAGCAGTACTTC. Protein: CASSERGLAGSYEQYF.

This CDR3 reads CATGTGFTEAFF. The CDR3 DNA follows: TGTGCCACCGGGACAGGGTTCACTGAAGCTTTCTTT. The rearrangement links TRBV6-1 to TRBJ1-1; 9 nucleotides align to TRBD1. The CDR3 covers 12 residues. Per the germline V gene, CDR1 is MNHNS and CDR2 is SASEGT. The ends lost 10 bases at V and 4 bases at J; junction bases unmatched: 4.

The V gene is TRBV30, the J gene TRBJ2-2; D may be TRBD1 (5 bases). Trimming removed 5 bases at V and 1 base at J, with 8 bases between. The CDR3 is 13 amino acids. The germline V gene has CDR1 GTSNPN and CDR2 SVGIG (reference sequence). In DNA form, the CDR3 reads TGTGCCTGGGGACAACTGAACACCGGGGAGCTGTTTTTT. This codes for CAWGQLNTGELFF.

The chain carries TRBV6-6 and TRBJ2-3, with 9 bases identical to TRBD1. V shed 1 base and J 4 bases; nucleotides not matched to a gene: 3. This CDR3 comprises 15 residues. Germline V gene lookup returns CDR1 MNHNY and CDR2 SVGAGI (reference sequence). Here the CDR3 reads CASSYLGQGADTQYF. The CDR3 DNA reads as TGTGCCAGCAGTTACTTGGGACAGGGTGCAGATACGCAGTATTTT.

This clone was counted once. The V call is TRBV28, the J call TRBJ2-1; D is ambiguous. The germline gives CDR1 MDHEN, CDR2 SYDVKM. The CDR3 has 14 residues. V was pared by 3 bases and J by 5 bases, with 11 bases between. The CDR3 DNA is TGTGCCAGCAGTTTTGCGGCAACCCACAATGAGCAGTTCTTC. It encodes CASSFAATHNEQFF.

The chain joins TRBV18 to TRBJ2-7, with D maybe TRBD1 (6 bases). Germline CDR1 reads KGHSH; CDR2 reads LQKENI. The CDR3 covers 15 residues. Deletions cut 3 bases from V and 2 bases from J, with 14 bases between. CDR3 amino acids: CASSPQRDIAYEQYF. The CDR3 DNA follows: TGTGCCAGCTCACCGCAACGGGACATAGCCTACGAGCAGTACTTC.

This rearrangement joins TRBV19 to TRBJ2-3; 7 bases are a match to TRBD1. The CDR3 has 14 residues. Trimming took 7 bases from V and 1 from J; bases not matched to a gene: 5. CDR1 and CDR2 from the germline V gene are LNHDA and SQIVND (reference sequence). CDR3 DNA sequence: TGTGCCAGTATGAACACAGGGGGCACAGATACGCAGTATTTT. This translates into CASMNTGGTDTQYF.

V usage is TRBV2 and J usage is TRBJ2-3, with D possibly being TRBD2 (5 bases). CDR1 and CDR2 (germline): SNHLY, FYNNEI. The V end was cut by 4 bases, the J end by 0 bases, with 8 bases between. This CDR3 comprises 14 residues. The CDR3 here is CASSVEVSTDTQYF. The CDR3 bases are TGTGCCAGCAGTGTGGAGGTTAGCACAGATACGCAGTATTTT.

The rearrangement links TRBV7-8 to TRBJ2-7; 8 bases align to TRBD1. The CDR3 is made up of 15 amino acids. Germline-derived CDR1 and CDR2 are SGHVS and FQNEAQ. V lost 2 bases, J lost 2 bases, and 5 bases stayed unmatched. CDR3 coding DNA: TGTGCCAGCAGCTTATCAGGGGGCGCGACCTACGAGCAGTACTTC. Translation gives CASSLSGGATYEQYF.

J is TRBJ1-2 and V is TRBV4-1; TRBD1 aligns across 9 bases. CDR1 is MGHRA and CDR2 is YSYEKL in the germline V gene. Trimming at V came to 3 bases and at J to 8 bases, leaving 13 bases not matched to a gene. This CDR3 spans 16 amino acids. In DNA form, the CDR3 reads TGCGCCAGCAGCCAGAAGGCCCCACAGGGGGCATGGGGCTACACCTTC. It yields the protein CASSQKAPQGAWGYTF.